A selection of T cell receptor beta chains follows, all from one sample in a study of blood T cell repertoires in COVID-19. Sequencing used immunoSEQ multiplex PCR; TCRdb keeps in-frame clones, though not all of them. This table holds 220,000 or so clones, around 90% found once. The sequenced material came from PBMCs or T cells enriched from blood (not recorded which). The receptors originated from a man aged 50 to 60 who had been exposed to COVID-19. CDR3s include the opening cysteine and the closing phenylalanine or tryptophan. Each record gives: clone size, V gene, J gene, D gene, CDR3 DNA, CDR3 protein. D genes are given only for firm matches. Clone size is stated in some rows and not others, as once, few, many or a class when expanded.

>.|TRBV5-1|TRBJ1-1|.
TGCGCCAGCAGCTACGACAGAAACACTGAAGCTTTCTTT
CASSYDRNTEAFF
>.|TRBV18|TRBJ2-2|.
TGTGCCAGCTCACATTTGGGACAAAACACCGGGGAGCTGTTTTTT
CASSHLGQNTGELFF
>.|TRBV19|TRBJ2-2|TRBD2
TGTGCCAGTAGTATAGAAGCGGGGGGGCCCGGGGAGCTGTTTTTT
CASSIEAGGPGELFF
>once|TRBV28|TRBJ1-6|.
TGTGCCAGCAGTCTGGGAGGGGGACATCAGAATTCACCCCTCCACTTT
CASSLGGGHQNSPLHF
>few|TRBV5-1|TRBJ2-7|.
TGCGCCAGCAGCTTGGGCGCATTCGCCTACGAGCAGTACTTC
CASSLGAFAYEQYF
>.|TRBV2|TRBJ1-5|TRBD1
TGTGCCAGCAGAATCGGGACAGATAATCAGCCCCAGCATTTT
CASRIGTDNQPQHF
>.|TRBV9|TRBJ1-2|TRBD1
TGTGCCAGCAGCGTAGGACAGGGGGACTATGGCTACACCTTC
CASSVGQGDYGYTF
>.|TRBV5-1|TRBJ1-1|.
TGCGCCAGCAGCCTGGCCCGCGGGAGCCTGAACGCTTTCTTT
CASSLARGSLNAFF
>.|TRBV7-9|TRBJ2-1|.
TGTGCCAGCAGCCAAAGAGCGCCTGAGCAGTTCTTC
CASSQRAPEQFF
>.|TRBV5-6|TRBJ1-2|.
TGTGCCAGCAGCGACGTTTGGAGGTCTAGGACTAACTATGGCTACACCTTC
CASSDVWRSRTNYGYTF
>.|TRBV5-1|TRBJ2-5|TRBD2
TGCGCCAGCAGCACCGGACTAGCCACGGAGACCCAGTACTTC
CASSTGLATETQYF
>.|TRBV9|TRBJ1-2|TRBD1
TGTGCCAGCAGCCGGGACAGGGCAGCTAACTATGGCTACACCTTC
CASSRDRAANYGYTF
>once|TRBV28|TRBJ1-6|.
TGTGCCACCGACAGCTCCTATAATTCACCCCTCCACTTT
CATDSSYNSPLHF
>.|TRBV6-1|TRBJ2-1|TRBD2
TGTGCCAGCAGTGTCCTACTAGCGGGGCCGAGCTCCTACAATGAGCAGTTCTTC
CASSVLLAGPSSYNEQFF
>.|TRBV7-9|TRBJ1-5|TRBD1
TGTGCCAGCAGCGTCGGGACAGACAATCAGCCCCAGCATTTT
CASSVGTDNQPQHF
>.|TRBV10-3|TRBJ1-5|.
TGTGCCATCAGTGACCAGGCTACCAGGAATCAGCCCCAGCATTTT
CAISDQATRNQPQHF
>.|TRBV9|TRBJ1-1|.
TGTGCCAGCAGCGCCAATCCGGGTTTGAACACTGAAGCTTTCTTT
CASSANPGLNTEAFF
>.|TRBV29-1|TRBJ2-2|.
TGCAGCGTTGACAGGGGTAACACCGGGGAGCTGTTTTTT
CSVDRGNTGELFF
>.|TRBV5-6|TRBJ2-6|.
TGTGCCAGCAGCTTTTGGGACATAGTCCCTGGGGCCAACGTCCTGACTTTC
CASSFWDIVPGANVLTF
>.|TRBV3-1/TRBV3-2|TRBJ2-7|TRBD1
TGTGCCAGCAGCTATGGGACAGGGAGAGTCTACGAGCAGTACTTC
CASSYGTGRVYEQYF
>once|TRBV25-1|TRBJ1-4|TRBD1
TGTGCCAGCAGCGGGGACAGGGATGAAAAACTGTTTTTT
CASSGDRDEKLFF
>.|TRBV2|TRBJ1-2|TRBD1
TGTGCCAGCAGAGGGGGACAGGGAAGAGGCTACACCTTC
CASRGGQGRGYTF
>.|TRBV7-2|TRBJ2-2|TRBD1
TGTGCCAGCAGCGTGATTGGGACAGCGAACACCGGGGAGCTGTTTTTT
CASSVIGTANTGELFF
>.|TRBV23-1|TRBJ2-3|.
TGCGCCAGCAGTCAATTCAAAGAGGGGGGGCCTGGTTTAGGCACAGATACGCAGTATTTT
CASSQFKEGGPGLGTDTQYF
>.|TRBV12-5|TRBJ2-3|.
TGTGCTAGTGGTTTGGGCGGTATGGGCACAGATACGCAGTATTTT
CASGLGGMGTDTQYF
>.|TRBV30|TRBJ2-1|.
TGTGCCTGGAGTGTACTGTCGGGCTACAATGAGCAGTTCTTC
CAWSVLSGYNEQFF
>once|TRBV27|TRBJ1-2|.
TGTGCCAGCAGTCCCAGGGTTGGCTTGGGCTACACCTTC
CASSPRVGLGYTF
>.|TRBV18|TRBJ1-3|.
TGTGCCAGCTCACCCCAGACGGAGGAGGCATATTTT
CASSPQTEEAYF
>.|TRBV10-3|TRBJ2-1|.
TGTGCCATCAGTGAGAAACAGGGACCCGGGTCCTACAATGAGCAGTTCTTC
CAISEKQGPGSYNEQFF
>.|TRBV4-1|TRBJ2-1|TRBD2
TGCGCCAGCAGCCAATATGGGGCAGCGGGAGCTGACAATGAGCAGTTCTTC
CASSQYGAAGADNEQFF
>.|TRBV24-1|TRBJ2-5|.
TGTGCCACCAGTGATTCGGGGTTGGAGACCCAGTACTTC
CATSDSGLETQYF
>.|TRBV27|TRBJ1-4|.
TGTGCCAGCAGTTTATTCGGACGGGGGGCAACTAATGAAAAACTGTTTTTT
CASSLFGRGATNEKLFF
>once|TRBV19|TRBJ2-7|.
TGTGCCAGTAGTCTCCAGCCTTTGGGGGGCGAGCAGTACTTC
CASSLQPLGGEQYF
>.|TRBV5-4|TRBJ2-5|.
TGTGCCAGCAGCTTAAGGCGGGGCCAAGAGACCCAGTACTTC
CASSLRRGQETQYF
>.|TRBV5-1|TRBJ2-5|TRBD1
TGCGCCAGCAGTGTAATCGGGACAGGGCTCCAAGAGACCCAGTACTTC
CASSVIGTGLQETQYF
>.|TRBV19|TRBJ2-3|.
TGTGCCAGTAGTGTGACCCAGGGGTTAGATACGCAGTATTTT
CASSVTQGLDTQYF
>.|TRBV11-3|TRBJ1-3|.
TGTGCCAGCAGCTTAGCCGGTGAGGGCTCTGGAAACACCATATATTTT
CASSLAGEGSGNTIYF
>few|TRBV5-1|TRBJ1-5|.
TGCGCCAGCAGCTTGGACTTCGGGGGCAATCAGCCCCAGCATTTT
CASSLDFGGNQPQHF
>.|TRBV24-1|TRBJ2-2|TRBD1
TGTGCCACCAGTGATCAATACAGGGGTACGGCCGGGGAGCTGTTTTTT
CATSDQYRGTAGELFF
>.|TRBV7-3|TRBJ2-3|.
TGTGCCAGCAGCTTAAGAAGCGTGGAAAATCGCACAGATACGCAGTATTTT
CASSLRSVENRTDTQYF
>.|TRBV24-1|TRBJ1-3|.
TGTGCCACCTCAGCCTCGGGGGGAAACACCATATATTTT
CATSASGGNTIYF
>.|TRBV5-1|TRBJ1-6|TRBD1
TGCGCCAGCAGCTTCCCAGGGGGAAATTCACCCCTCCACTTT
CASSFPGGNSPLHF